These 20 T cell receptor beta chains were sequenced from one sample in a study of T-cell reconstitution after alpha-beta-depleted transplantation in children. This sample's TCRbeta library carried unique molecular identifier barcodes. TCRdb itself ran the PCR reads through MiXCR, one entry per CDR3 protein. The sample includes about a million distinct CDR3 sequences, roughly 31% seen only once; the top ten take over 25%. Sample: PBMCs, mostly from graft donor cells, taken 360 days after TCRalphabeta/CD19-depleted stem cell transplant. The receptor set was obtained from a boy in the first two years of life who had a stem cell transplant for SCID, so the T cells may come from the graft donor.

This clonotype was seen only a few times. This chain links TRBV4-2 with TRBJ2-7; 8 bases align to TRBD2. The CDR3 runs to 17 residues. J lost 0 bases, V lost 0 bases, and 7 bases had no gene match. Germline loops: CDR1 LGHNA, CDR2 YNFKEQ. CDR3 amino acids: CASSQDAGRGLSYEQYF. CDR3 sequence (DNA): TGTGCCAGCAGCCAAGACGCCGGGAGGGGACTCTCCTACGAGCAGTACTTC.

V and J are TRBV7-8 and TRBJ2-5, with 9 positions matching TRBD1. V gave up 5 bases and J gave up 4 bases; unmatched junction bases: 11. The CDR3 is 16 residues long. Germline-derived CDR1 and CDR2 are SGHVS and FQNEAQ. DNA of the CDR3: TGTGCCAGCAGCAAGTGGGACAGGGCTCTTGGAGAGACCCAGTACTTC. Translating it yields CASSKWDRALGETQYF.

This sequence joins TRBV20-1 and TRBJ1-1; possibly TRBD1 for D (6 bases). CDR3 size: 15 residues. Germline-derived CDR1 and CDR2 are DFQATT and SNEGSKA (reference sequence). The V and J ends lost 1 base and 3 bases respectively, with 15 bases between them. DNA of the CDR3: TGCAGTGCTAGAGTCGTGACAGGTGTGTACACTGAAGCTTTCTTT. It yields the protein CSARVVTGVYTEAFF.

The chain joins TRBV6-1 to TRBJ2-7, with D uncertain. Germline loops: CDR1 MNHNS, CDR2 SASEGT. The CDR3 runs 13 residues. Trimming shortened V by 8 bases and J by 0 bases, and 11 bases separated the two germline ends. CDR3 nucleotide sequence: TGTGCCAGCCGGACCATAGGCTCCTACGAGCAGTACTTC. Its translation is CASRTIGSYEQYF.

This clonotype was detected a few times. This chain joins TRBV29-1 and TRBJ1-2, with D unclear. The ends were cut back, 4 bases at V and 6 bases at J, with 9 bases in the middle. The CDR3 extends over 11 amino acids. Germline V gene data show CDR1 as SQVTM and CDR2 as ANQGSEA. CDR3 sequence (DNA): TGCAGCGTTGTTTTTGGAGATGGCTACACCTTC. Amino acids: CSVVFGDGYTF.

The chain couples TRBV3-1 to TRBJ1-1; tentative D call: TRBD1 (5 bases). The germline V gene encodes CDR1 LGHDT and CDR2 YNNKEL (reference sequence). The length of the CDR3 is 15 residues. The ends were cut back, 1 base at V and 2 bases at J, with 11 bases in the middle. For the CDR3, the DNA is TGTGCCAGCAGCCAAGTCGGGGCCACTAACACTGAAGCTTTCTTT. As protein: CASSQVGATNTEAFF.

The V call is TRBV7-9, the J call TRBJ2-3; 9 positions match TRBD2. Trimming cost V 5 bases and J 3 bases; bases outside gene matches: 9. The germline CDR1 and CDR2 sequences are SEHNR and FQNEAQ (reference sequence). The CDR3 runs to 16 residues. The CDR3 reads CASSTLTRGGTDTQYF. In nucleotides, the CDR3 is TGTGCCAGCAGCACCTTAACGCGGGGGGGGACAGATACGCAGTATTTT. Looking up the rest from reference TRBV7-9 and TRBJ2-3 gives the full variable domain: DTGVSQNPRHKITKRGQNVTFRCDPISEHNRLYWYRQTLGQGPEFLTYFQNEAQLEKSRLLSDRFSAERPKGSFSTLEIQRTEQGDSAMYLCASSTLTRGGTDTQYFGPGTRLTVL.

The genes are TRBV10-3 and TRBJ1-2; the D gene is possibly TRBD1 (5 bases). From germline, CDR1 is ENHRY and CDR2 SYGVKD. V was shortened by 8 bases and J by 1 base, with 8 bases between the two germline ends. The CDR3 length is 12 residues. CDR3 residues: CAIGTNNYGYTF. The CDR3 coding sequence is TGTGCCATCGGGACGAATAACTATGGCTACACCTTC.

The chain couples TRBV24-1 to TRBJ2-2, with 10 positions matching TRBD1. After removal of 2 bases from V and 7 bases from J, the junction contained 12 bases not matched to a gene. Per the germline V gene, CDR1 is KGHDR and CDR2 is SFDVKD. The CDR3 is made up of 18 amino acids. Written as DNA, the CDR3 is TGTGCCACCAGTGATTCGGGTGCCGGGACAGGGGTAGTCGGGGAGCTGTTTTTT. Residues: CATSDSGAGTGVVGELFF.

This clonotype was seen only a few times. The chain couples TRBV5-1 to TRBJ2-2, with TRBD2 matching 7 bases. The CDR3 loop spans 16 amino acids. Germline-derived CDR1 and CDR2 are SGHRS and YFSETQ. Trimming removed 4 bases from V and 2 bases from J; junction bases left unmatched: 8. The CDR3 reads CASSPTSVLNTGELFF. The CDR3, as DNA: TGCGCCAGCAGCCCTACTAGCGTGCTCAACACCGGGGAGCTGTTTTTT.

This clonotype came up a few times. CDR3 sequence reads: CASSSYVETQYF. The CDR3 DNA is TGTGCCAGCAGTTCTTATGTCGAGACCCAGTACTTC. V is TRBV12-3 or TRBV12-4 and J is TRBJ2-5; D ambiguous. CDR3 length: 12 residues. Trimming took off 4 bases at V and 5 bases at J, with 8 bases between the two ends.

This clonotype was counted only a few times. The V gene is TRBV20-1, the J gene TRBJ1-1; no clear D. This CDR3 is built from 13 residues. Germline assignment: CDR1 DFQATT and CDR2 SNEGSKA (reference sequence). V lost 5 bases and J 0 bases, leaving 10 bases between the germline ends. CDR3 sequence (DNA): TGCAGTGCTGGGCAAGACATGAACACTGAAGCTTTCTTT. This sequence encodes CSAGQDMNTEAFF.

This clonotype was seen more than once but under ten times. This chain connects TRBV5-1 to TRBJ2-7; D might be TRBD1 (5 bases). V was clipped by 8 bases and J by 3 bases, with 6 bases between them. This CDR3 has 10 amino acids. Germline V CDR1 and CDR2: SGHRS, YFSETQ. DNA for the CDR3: TGCGCCAGTGGACACTACGAGCAGTACTTC. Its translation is CASGHYEQYF.

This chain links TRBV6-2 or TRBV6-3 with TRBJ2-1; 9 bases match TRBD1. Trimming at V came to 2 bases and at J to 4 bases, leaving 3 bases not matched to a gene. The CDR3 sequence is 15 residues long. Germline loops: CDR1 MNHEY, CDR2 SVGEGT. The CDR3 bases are TGTGCCAGCAGTTACCGGACAGGGGCGTACAATGAGCAGTTCTTC. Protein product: CASSYRTGAYNEQFF.

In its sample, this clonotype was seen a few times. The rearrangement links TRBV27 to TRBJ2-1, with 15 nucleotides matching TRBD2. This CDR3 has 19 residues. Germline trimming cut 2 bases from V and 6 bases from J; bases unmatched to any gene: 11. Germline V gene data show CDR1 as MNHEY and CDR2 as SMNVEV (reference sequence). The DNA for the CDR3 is TGTGCCAGCAGTTTAATTGGACTAGCGGGGGGGAGAAAGGCCAATGAGCAGTTCTTC. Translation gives CASSLIGLAGGRKANEQFF.

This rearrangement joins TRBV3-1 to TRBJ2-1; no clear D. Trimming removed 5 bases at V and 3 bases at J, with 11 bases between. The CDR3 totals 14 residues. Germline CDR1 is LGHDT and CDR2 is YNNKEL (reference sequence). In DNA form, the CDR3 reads TGTGCCAGCAGCTCGAAGGTGGTCTACAATGAGCAGTTCTTC. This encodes CASSSKVVYNEQFF.

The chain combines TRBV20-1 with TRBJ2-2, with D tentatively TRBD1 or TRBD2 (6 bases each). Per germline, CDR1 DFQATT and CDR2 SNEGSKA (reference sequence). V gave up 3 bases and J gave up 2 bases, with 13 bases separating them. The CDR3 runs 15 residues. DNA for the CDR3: TGCAGTGCTAGGGTTTGGGGGGCTAACACCGGGGAGCTGTTTTTT. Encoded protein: CSARVWGANTGELFF.

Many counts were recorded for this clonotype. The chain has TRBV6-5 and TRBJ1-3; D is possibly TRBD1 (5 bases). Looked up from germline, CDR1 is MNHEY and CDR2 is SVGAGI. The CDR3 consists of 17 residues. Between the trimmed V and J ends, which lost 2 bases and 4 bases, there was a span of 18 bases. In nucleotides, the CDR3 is TGTGCCAGCAGTTACACTCAGGGTACCGCTAACGGAAACACCATATATTTT. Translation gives CASSYTQGTANGNTIYF.

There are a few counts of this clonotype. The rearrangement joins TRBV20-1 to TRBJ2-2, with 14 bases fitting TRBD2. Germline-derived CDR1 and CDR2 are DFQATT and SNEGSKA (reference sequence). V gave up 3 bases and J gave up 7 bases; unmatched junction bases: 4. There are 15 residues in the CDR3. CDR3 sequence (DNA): TGCAGTGCTAGTGCTGGGACTAGCGGGAGCGGGGAGCTGTTTTTT. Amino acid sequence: CSASAGTSGSGELFF.

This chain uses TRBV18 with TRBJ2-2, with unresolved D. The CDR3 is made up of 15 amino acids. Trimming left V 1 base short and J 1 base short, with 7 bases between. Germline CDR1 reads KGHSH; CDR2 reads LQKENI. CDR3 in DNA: TGTGCCAGCTCACCACGAGACAAGAACACCGGGGAGCTGTTTTTT. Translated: CASSPRDKNTGELFF.